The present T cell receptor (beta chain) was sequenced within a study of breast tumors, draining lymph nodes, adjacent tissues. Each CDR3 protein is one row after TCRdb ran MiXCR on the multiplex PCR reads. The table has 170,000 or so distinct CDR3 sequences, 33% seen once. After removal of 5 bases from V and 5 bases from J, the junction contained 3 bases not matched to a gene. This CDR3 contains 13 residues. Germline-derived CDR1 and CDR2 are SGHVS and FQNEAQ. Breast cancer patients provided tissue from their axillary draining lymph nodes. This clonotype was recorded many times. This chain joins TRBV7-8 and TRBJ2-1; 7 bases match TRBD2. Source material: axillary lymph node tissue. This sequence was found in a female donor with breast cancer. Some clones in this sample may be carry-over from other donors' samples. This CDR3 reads CASSGGVDNEQFF. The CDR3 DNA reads TGTGCCAGCAGCGGGGGGGTAGACAATGAGCAGTTCTTC.